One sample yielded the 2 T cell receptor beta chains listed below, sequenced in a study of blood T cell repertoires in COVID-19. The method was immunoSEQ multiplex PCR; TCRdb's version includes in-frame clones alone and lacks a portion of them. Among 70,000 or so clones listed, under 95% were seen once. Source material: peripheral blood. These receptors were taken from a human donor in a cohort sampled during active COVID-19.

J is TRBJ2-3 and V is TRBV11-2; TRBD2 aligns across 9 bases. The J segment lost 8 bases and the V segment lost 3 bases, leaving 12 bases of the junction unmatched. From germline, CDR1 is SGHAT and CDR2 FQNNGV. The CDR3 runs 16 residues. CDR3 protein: CASSFLGGGAPSTQYF. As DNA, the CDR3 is TGTGCCAGCAGCTTTCTCGGCGGGGGGGCCCCTAGTACGCAGTATTTT. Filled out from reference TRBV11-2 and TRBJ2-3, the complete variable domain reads EAGVAQSPRYKIIEKRQSVAFWCNPISGHATLYWYQQILGQGPKLLIQFQNNGVVDDSQLPKDRFSAERLKGVDSTLKIQPAKLEDSAVYLCASSFLGGGAPSTQYFGPGTRLTVL.

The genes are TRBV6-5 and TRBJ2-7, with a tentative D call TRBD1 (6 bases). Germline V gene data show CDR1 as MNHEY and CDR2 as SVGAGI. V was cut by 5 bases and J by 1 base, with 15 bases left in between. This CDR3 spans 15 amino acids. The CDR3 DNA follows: TGTGCCAGCAGTCCGATACAGGGTCTATCCTACGAGCAGTACTTC. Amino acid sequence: CASSPIQGLSYEQYF.